Below are 15 T cell receptor beta chains sequenced from a single sample in a study of blood T cell repertoires in COVID-19. Data came from immunoSEQ multiplex PCR; TCRdb stores just in-frame clones and leaves some out. The table lists around 140,000 clones, about 80% of them singletons. Sequencing was carried out using peripheral blood. These receptors were collected from a woman aged 60-75 years with acute or convalescent COVID-19.

In its sample, this clone was seen once. This rearrangement joins TRBV5-8 to TRBJ1-2; no reliable D call. The CDR3 runs to 14 residues. The germline V and J ends were trimmed by 2 bases and 4 bases, with 12 bases remaining between them. The germline V gene encodes CDR1 SGHTS and CDR2 YDEGEE. This CDR3 reads CASSFPGGGYGYTF. The CDR3 DNA is TGTGCCAGCAGCTTTCCGGGTGGTGGCTATGGCTACACCTTC.

The chain links TRBV9 to TRBJ2-1; D might be TRBD2 (5 bases). Germline V gives CDR1 SGDLS, CDR2 YYNGEE. The CDR3 consists of 15 residues. The germline V and J ends were trimmed by 3 bases and 1 base, with 11 bases remaining between them. This chain's CDR3 is CASSARTGSYNEQFF. CDR3 DNA sequence: TGTGCCAGCAGCGCGCGGACTGGATCCTACAATGAGCAGTTCTTC.

This rearrangement joins TRBV30 to TRBJ1-6; D possibly corresponds to TRBD1 (5 bases). This CDR3 is 12 amino acids long. Trimming shortened V by 5 bases and J by 7 bases, and 9 bases separated the two germline ends. Germline CDR1 is GTSNPN and CDR2 is SVGIG (reference sequence). As DNA, the CDR3 is TGTGCCTGGGCGGAGGGGAATTCACCCCTCCACTTT. Translation gives CAWAEGNSPLHF.

V usage is TRBV28 and J usage is TRBJ1-1, with TRBD1 matching 9 bases. This CDR3 is 15 amino acids long. The germline V gene has CDR1 MDHEN and CDR2 SYDVKM. Unmatched junction bases numbered 9, after V lost 5 bases and J lost 5 bases. The CDR3 sequence: CASSPHRGQRTEAFF. The CDR3 region has the DNA TGTGCCAGCAGTCCACACAGGGGGCAGAGGACTGAAGCTTTCTTT.

The chain has TRBV21-1 and TRBJ1-2; the table's D call, TRBD1, has no DNA check behind it. TRBV21-1 is designated a pseudogene. CDR3 size: 16 residues. The CDR3: CASSNCPRGTPYGYTF. In nucleotides, the CDR3 is TGTGCCAGCAGCAATTGCCCCAGGGGGACACCGTATGGCTACACCTTC.

V is TRBV2 and J is TRBJ2-1; TRBD2 matches at 8 bases. Germline CDR1 reads SNHLY; CDR2 reads FYNNEI. The junction had 7 bases not matched to a gene; V was cut back by 5 bases and J by 4 bases. This CDR3 has 15 amino acids. Here the CDR3 DNA reads TGTGCCAGCAGTCTGGAGCGGGAGAGTTACAATGAGCAGTTCTTC. Translating it yields CASSLERESYNEQFF. Complete variable domain (other parts from reference TRBV2 and TRBJ2-1): EPEVTQTPSHQVTQMGQEVILRCVPISNHLYFYWYRQILGQKVEFLVSFYNNEISEKSEIFDDQFSVERPDGSNFTLKIRSTKLEDSAMYFCASSLERESYNEQFFGPGTRLTVL.

This rearrangement joins TRBV28 to TRBJ1-3; 9 bases agree with TRBD1. Trimming at V came to 1 base and at J to 4 bases, leaving 11 bases not matched to a gene. This CDR3 spans 18 amino acids. Germline CDR1 is MDHEN and CDR2 is SYDVKM. CDR3 sequence (DNA): TGTGCCAGCAGTTTATCACCGTCGGGACAGGGAGGCGGAAACACCATATATTTT. It translates to CASSLSPSGQGGGNTIYF.

The chain uses TRBV27 and TRBJ1-1; unclear D gene. CDR3 length equals 12 residues. The germline gives CDR1 MNHEY, CDR2 SMNVEV (reference sequence). Trimming stripped 11 bases from V and 2 bases from J, with 12 bases between. The CDR3 here is CASMAVNTEAFF. CDR3 coding DNA: TGTGCCTCCATGGCGGTTAACACTGAAGCTTTCTTT.

The chain recombines TRBV5-1 with TRBJ2-3, with 10 bases matching TRBD2. V shed 1 base and J 3 bases; nucleotides not matched to a gene: 8. The germline CDR1 and CDR2 sequences are SGHRS and YFSETQ. This CDR3 is built from 17 residues. CDR3 nucleotide sequence: TGCGCCAGCAGCTTGAAGCCTAGCGGGAGTGGGACAGATACGCAGTATTTT. Protein product: CASSLKPSGSGTDTQYF.

The rearrangement links TRBV7-9 to TRBJ1-3; D perhaps matches TRBD1 (6 bases). Germline V CDR1 and CDR2: SEHNR, FQNEAQ (reference sequence). The CDR3 totals 14 residues. V was trimmed by 5 bases and J by 0 bases, leaving 8 bases between them. CDR3: CASSETGSGNTIYF. CDR3 in DNA: TGTGCCAGCAGCGAGACAGGCTCTGGAAACACCATATATTTT.

V is TRBV27 and J is TRBJ1-2; a possible D gene is TRBD1 (5 bases). The ends were cut back, 2 bases at V and 5 bases at J, with 6 bases in the middle. Germline assignment: CDR1 MNHEY and CDR2 SMNVEV (reference sequence). This CDR3 is 12 amino acids long. The CDR3 protein is CASSLAGYGYTF. CDR3 DNA sequence: TGTGCCAGCAGTTTAGCAGGGTATGGCTACACCTTC.

This clone showed up just once. The chain employs TRBV27 and TRBJ2-7, with TRBD2 matching 9 bases. V was pared by 2 bases and J by 3 bases, with 23 bases of the junction left unmatched. CDR3 length equals 21 residues. Germline V lookup: CDR1 MNHEY, CDR2 SMNVEV (reference sequence). Written as DNA, the CDR3 is TGTGCCAGCAGTTTACCCCAATCACAGGGGAGAAGACTAGCGGAAAACTACGAGCAGTACTTC. It is translated as CASSLPQSQGRRLAENYEQYF.

The chain carries TRBV14 and TRBJ2-1; D is undetermined. Germline V gene data show CDR1 as SGHDN and CDR2 as FVKESK. Trimming pared 8 bases from V and 15 bases from J, leaving 17 bases between. The CDR3 covers 11 residues. The CDR3: CASGGTTFWFF. The CDR3 nucleotides are TGTGCCAGCGGCGGAACAACATTCTGGTTCTTC. Drawing the rest from reference TRBV14 and TRBJ2-1, the complete variable domain is EAGVTQFPSHSVIEKGQTVTLRCDPISGHDNLYWYRRVMGKEIKFLLHFVKESKQDESGMPNNRFLAERTGGTYSTLKVQPAELEDSGVYFCASGGTTFWFFGPGTRLTVL.

The chain couples TRBV5-4 to TRBJ2-4; weak D call: TRBD2 (6 bases). The CDR3 runs 15 residues. V lost 5 bases to trimming and J lost 7 bases, with 19 bases between them. Germline V CDR1 and CDR2: SGHNT, YYREEE (reference sequence). The CDR3 region has the DNA TGTGCCAGCAGTTTTGGAGGGCCGTCTGGGAACATTCAGTACTTC. Amino acid sequence: CASSFGGPSGNIQYF.

The chain carries TRBV29-1 and TRBJ1-2; TRBD1 aligns across 8 bases. Germline V gene lookup returns CDR1 SQVTM and CDR2 ANQGSEA. V lost 7 bases and J lost 6; bases outside the gene matches: 7. This CDR3 has 12 amino acids. CDR3 sequence: CSAGPTGDGYTF. DNA for the CDR3: TGCAGCGCCGGACCGACAGGGGATGGCTACACCTTC.